This TCR beta chain was captured by sequencing in a study of glioma-infiltrating T cells after dendritic cell vaccination. Regarding time point: after dendritic cell vaccination, including at tumor progression/relapse. CDR1 is SGHRS, CDR2 YFSETQ, per germline. The CDR3 totals 16 residues. V lost 4 bases, J lost 3 bases, and 9 bases stayed unmatched. The data were produced by immunoSEQ multiplex PCR, yet TCRdb's version contains in-frame clones alone and is incomplete. This sample has tens of thousands of clones, with 75% to 90% found just once. The material sequenced was blood, taken after dendritic cell vaccination. The chain has TRBV5-1 and TRBJ1-2, with 10 nucleotides matching TRBD1. This clonotype originated in a human donor with glioblastoma. CDR3 loop: CASSAETGTGDYGYTF. The CDR3 nucleotides are TGCGCCAGCAGCGCCGAAACCGGGACAGGGGACTATGGCTACACCTTC.